This T cell receptor beta chain was obtained from a study of cytomegalovirus exposure and HLA in healthy donors. Primers: 60 Vbeta forward and 13 Jbeta reverse. Clones were read by immunoSEQ multiplex PCR, and TCRdb kept only the in-frame ones, dropping some. The sample comprises 150,000 or so clones, 60% to 80% of which are singletons, and 3.5% to 5% rests with the top ten. V trimming: 7 bases; J trimming: 3 bases; junction bases outside the gene matches: 7. The CDR3 totals 15 residues. The germline CDR1 and CDR2 sequences are LNHDA and SQIVND (reference sequence). The sequence was collected from a male donor in good health and CMV-seronegative. This sequence joins TRBV19 and TRBJ2-1, with TRBD1 identical over 9 bases. Sample: PBMCs. Written as DNA, the CDR3 is TGTGCCAGTATAGATAACAGGGGGCTCTACAATGAGCAGTTCTTC. This gives the protein CASIDNRGLYNEQFF.